This entry features one T cell receptor (beta chain) sequence. This entry comes from a study of technical replicates of blood from a few donors. CDR1 MNHNS and CDR2 SASEGT come from the germline V gene. The V and J ends lost 6 bases and 4 bases, in that order; junction bases with no gene match: 8. The CDR3 extends over 15 amino acids. The assay was immunoSEQ multiplex PCR, and TCRdb's table has in-frame clones only and misses some. In the table there are 65,000 to 95,000 clones, about 98% of which are singletons. This sequence originates from a human donor in good health. The sequencing input was T cells isolated from PBMCs. The chain carries TRBV6-1 and TRBJ1-4; 7 bases line up with TRBD1. CDR3 sequence (DNA): TGTGCCAGCAGCCCCCAAGGGGACAGTAATGAAAAACTGTTTTTT. It translates to CASSPQGDSNEKLFF.